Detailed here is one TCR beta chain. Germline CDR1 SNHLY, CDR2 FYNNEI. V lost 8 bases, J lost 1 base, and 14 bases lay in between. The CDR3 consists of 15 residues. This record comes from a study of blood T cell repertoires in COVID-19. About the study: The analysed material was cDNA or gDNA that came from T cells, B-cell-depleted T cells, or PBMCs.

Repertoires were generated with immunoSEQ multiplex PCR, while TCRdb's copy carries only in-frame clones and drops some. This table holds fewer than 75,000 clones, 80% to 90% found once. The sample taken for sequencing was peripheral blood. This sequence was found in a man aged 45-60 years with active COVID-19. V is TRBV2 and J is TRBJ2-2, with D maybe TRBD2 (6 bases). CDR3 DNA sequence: TGTGCCAGCCATCGGGAGAATGGGAACACCGGGGAGCTGTTTTTT. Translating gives CASHRENGNTGELFF.